The 5 T cell receptor beta chains below were found in one sample sequenced in a study of CD8 T cells in ankylosing spondylitis. TCRdb reanalysed the 5' RACE reads using MiXCR and keeps one entry per CDR3 protein. The table includes fewer than 250,000 distinct CDR3 sequences, approximately 10% detected once. Sequenced input: blood, either unsorted or a sorted T cell fraction (not recorded which). The receptors originated from a male donor with ankylosing spondylitis or in good health (not recorded which).

This chain connects TRBV7-2 to TRBJ2-4; unclear D gene. Between the trimmed V and J ends, which lost 4 bases and 15 bases, there was a span of 22 bases. CDR3 length: 14 amino acids. The germline CDR1 and CDR2 sequences are SGHTA and FQGNSA. The CDR3 spells CASSSRQDGVHRYF. Written as DNA, the CDR3 is TGTGCCAGCAGCTCTCGCCAGGACGGCGTCCATCGGTACTTC.

This clonotype was recorded many times. V is TRBV5-1 and J is TRBJ2-7; D may be TRBD1 (5 bases). V shed 3 bases and J shed 2 bases, with 6 bases lying between them. The CDR3 is 12 residues long. Germline CDR1 reads SGHRS; CDR2 reads YFSETQ. In DNA, the CDR3 is TGCGCCAGCAGCTCGGACACCTACGAGCAGTACTTC. Translation: CASSSDTYEQYF.

This clonotype was found many times. V usage is TRBV5-1 and J usage is TRBJ2-3, with 13 bases that match TRBD2. CDR3 length equals 17 residues. CDR1 and CDR2 (germline): SGHRS, YFSETQ. Trimming cost V 0 bases and J 3 bases; bases outside gene matches: 4. In DNA form, the CDR3 reads TGCGCCAGCAGCTTGGAGACTAGCGGGGGGTTGACAGATACGCAGTATTTT. This translates into CASSLETSGGLTDTQYF.

V and J are TRBV10-1 and TRBJ1-1; D possibly corresponds to TRBD1 (5 bases). Germline loops: CDR1 WNHNN, CDR2 SYGVQD (reference sequence). Trimming took 6 bases from V and 7 from J, leaving 15 bases between them. The CDR3 is 13 amino acids. Here the CDR3 reads CASRAQEFGEAFF. Here the CDR3 DNA reads TGCGCCAGCAGGGCACAGGAGTTTGGTGAAGCTTTCTTT.

This sequence joins TRBV7-2 and TRBJ2-6; a possible D gene is TRBD1 (5 bases). Germline values: CDR1 SGHTA, CDR2 FQGNSA. The V gene lost 3 bases and the J gene lost 0 bases, with 12 bases spanning the gap. The CDR3 extends over 17 amino acids. The CDR3 DNA follows: TGTGCCAGCAGCTTGGGGCAGACTCTCTCTGGGGCCAACGTCCTGACTTTC. This encodes CASSLGQTLSGANVLTF.